This T cell receptor beta chain stems from a study of CD8+ T cells in alopecia areata. Turning to the study itself: Those treated were given oral tofacitinib at 5 to 10 mg twice daily. The drug, tofacitinib, lasted 6 to 18 months, followed by 6 months off drug. Findings of the study overall: Sequencing of scalp samples also includes resident alphabeta T cells from normal skin.

Germline lookup yields CDR1 SNHLY and CDR2 FYNNEI. Trimming left V 0 bases short and J 4 bases short, with 12 bases between. The CDR3 loop spans 15 amino acids. As the sequencing template, cDNA was produced by extracting RNA and reverse transcribing it. TCRdb's table, derived via immunoSEQ multiplex PCR, lists solely in-frame clones and lacks some. The table has hundreds of thousands of clones, approximately 61% seen once. For this clone: Its antigen is currently unknown.

The rearrangement joins TRBV2 to TRBJ1-1; maybe TRBD1 (5 bases). This material consisted of CD4+ T cells sorted from blood, taken at week 0. The sequence was collected from a human donor with alopecia areata. In nucleotides, the CDR3 is TGTGCCAGCAGTGAAGCGCTTGGGGGTTTCACTGAAGCTTTCTTT. Amino acid sequence: CASSEALGGFTEAFF.